This entry features one T cell receptor (beta chain) sequence. Its cognate antigen has yet to be identified. Per-base qualities were not stored, and no clone one base away is much larger. This entry comes from a study of shared clonotypes between healthy human individuals (dated by TCRdb to about 2020). Regarding the research as a whole: The cohort comprised a couple of women and three men aged 18 to 49 years. For each donor, three plates each were used for CD4 naive and CD4 memory, two plates were used for CD8 naive, and one plate was used for CD8 memory. To estimate repertoire size and how much clonotype sharing occurs between individuals, the study deeply sequenced the blood TCR repertoires of roughly 5 healthy adults. Per donor, leukapheresis produced somewhere between about 0.8 and 9 billion PBMCs. Different laboratories and diverse techniques were used to prepare libraries and sequence TCR repertoires, to increase sequencing depth and limit assay-specific biases. What the study reported, not specific to this receptor: Estimated clonotype richness was generally larger for naive than for memory subsets. Higher generation probabilities were observed for clonotypes shared by all four sorted-subset donors than for non-shared clonotypes. Only blood was sampled, and tissue TCR repertoires likely differ from those in blood. When four donors were compared, the shared fraction of clonotypes was roughly 5% for naive CD4, over 3% for naive CD8, about 2.4% for memory CD4, and roughly 0.4% for memory CD8. Because the study included only a small number of donors, the genetic and exposure-history diversity represented was limited. Even with the large sequencing depth, rarefaction of the sorted-subset datasets indicated that sequencing was incomplete. Pairwise subsampling led to the expectation that sequencing depth would affect the degree of clonotype sharing among donors.

CD8 naive samples were CD45RO-negative cells positively selected for CCR7, giving a CD45RA+CCR7+ population that excluded TemRA cells. Donors were healthy HIV-negative adults with no recently reported acute infections or vaccinations. All donors were Caucasian adults living in Nashville, Tennessee, USA. After blood collection by leukapheresis, PBMCs were isolated using Ficoll-Histopaque density gradient centrifugation and then cryopreserved in the vapor phase of liquid nitrogen. Analytical flow cytometry was used to check the purity and quantity of every magnetically sorted T cell population. Genomic DNA was isolated from each sorted fraction and quantified by UV absorbance on a Nanodrop 2000c. TCR CDR3 regions were amplified from genomic DNA by multiplex PCR using the deep immunoSEQ assay. Genomic DNA extracted from each cell subset was distributed evenly over all wells of several immunoSEQ 96-well plates, and each plate served as one replicate. For sorted subsets, about 200 ng genomic DNA, equal to 30,000 to 35,000 T cell genomes, was loaded into each replicate PCR. The purified libraries were quantified using a Qubit 3.0 fluorometer, sized with a Bioanalyzer 2100, and then quantified again using the KAPA Library Quantification kit. Every immunoSEQ 96-well plate was sequenced on a separate single-read 150-cycle Illumina NextSeq 550 flow cell. In the paper's pipeline: Because only junctional sequences without quality scores were contained in the immunoSEQ output, filtering matching that applied to full-length reads could not be performed. Sequences were annotated with PyIR, a Python wrapper for IgBLAST v1.9, and V/J genes and CDR3 were assigned using IMGT germline references. Reads were removed for weak V/J assignments (E-value above 1e-6), missing CDR3, stop codons, out-of-frame junctions, or ambiguous translated residues. V3J clonotypes were defined as sequences sharing an identical inferred V gene, J gene, and CDR3 amino acid sequence. Percentage overlap between repertoires was computed as shared unique clonotypes divided by the size of the smaller repertoire. Three approaches were used to assess repertoire richness: RTK rarefaction, the Chao1 estimator, and Recon v2.1 estimates of unobserved clonotypes. OLGA was used to compute generation probabilities for all TCRbeta clonotypes that the gDNA method yielded from a handful of donors. TCRdb provides this immuneACCESS table in a form limited to in-frame rearrangements. Some clones are lacking; in checked studies, under half of them reflect an unresolved V gene, and why the rest are absent is not known. D and trimming were read from the DNA, whereas the V and J calls and clone size are those reported in that table. The sample has 600,000 or so clones on record, 85% to 95% of them singletons. The top ten constitute about 0.11% of the sample.

Sequenced: naive CD8+ T cells sorted from blood. Read against the paper, the sample's cell subset or site label means: CD45RA+CCR7+. The TCR originated in a woman in her 30s in good health.

The CDR3: CASSRGWLMGPYGEQYF. The nucleotide sequence is given as TGTGCCAGCAGCCGGGGGTGGCTGATGGGGCCCTACGGCGAGCAGTACTTC. The sequence is built from TRBV7-8 and TRBJ2-7; a tentative D match to TRBD2 spans 6 bases. At the junction V is shortened by 5 bases and J by 6 bases, with 26 bases in between. Taken from cysteine to phenylalanine, the CDR3 has 17 residues. The DNA shown is the 51-base CDR3, in frame from base 1. CDR1 SGHVS and CDR2 FQNEAQ were looked up in the germline V gene. The variable domain in full, with residues beyond the CDR3 obtained from the reference TRBV7-8 and TRBJ2-7 genes, is GAGVSQSPRYKVAKRGQDVALRCDPISGHVSLFWYQQALGQGPEFLTYFQNEAQLDKSGLPSDRFFAERPEGSVSTLKIQRTQQEDSAVYLCASSRGWLMGPYGEQYFGPGTRLTVT.